This T cell receptor beta chain was recorded in a study of blood T cells in healthy people across ages. Study observations and caveats: Without sorted subsets, naive and antigen-experienced compartments could not be conclusively compared.

Every donor provided ten milliliters of peripheral blood. Extractions gave at least 5.5 micrograms of total RNA per sample. The CDR3 length is 13 residues. CDR1 is SGDLS and CDR2 is YYNGEE in the germline V gene. A second PCR of about 6 to 12 cycles used a sample-barcoded 5' primer and a J-beta primer mix. TCRdb independently ran MiXCR on the 5' RACE reads; one entry per CDR3 protein. The profile shows 1.5 million to 2 million distinct CDR3 sequences, about 50% of them singletons. This clonotype came up once. Its antigen is unknown. At one of its ends the junction is not consistent with the germline gene, which may arise from a read error.

The V call is TRBV9, the J call TRBJ2-4; D possibly uses TRBD1 or TRBD2 (5 bases each). This TCR was sampled from a woman aged 40-49 years in good health. The sample taken for sequencing was blood. The CDR3 nucleotides are TGTGCCAGCAGCGTAGCCGGGGCGAACACTCAGTACTTC. It is translated as CASSVAGANTQYF.